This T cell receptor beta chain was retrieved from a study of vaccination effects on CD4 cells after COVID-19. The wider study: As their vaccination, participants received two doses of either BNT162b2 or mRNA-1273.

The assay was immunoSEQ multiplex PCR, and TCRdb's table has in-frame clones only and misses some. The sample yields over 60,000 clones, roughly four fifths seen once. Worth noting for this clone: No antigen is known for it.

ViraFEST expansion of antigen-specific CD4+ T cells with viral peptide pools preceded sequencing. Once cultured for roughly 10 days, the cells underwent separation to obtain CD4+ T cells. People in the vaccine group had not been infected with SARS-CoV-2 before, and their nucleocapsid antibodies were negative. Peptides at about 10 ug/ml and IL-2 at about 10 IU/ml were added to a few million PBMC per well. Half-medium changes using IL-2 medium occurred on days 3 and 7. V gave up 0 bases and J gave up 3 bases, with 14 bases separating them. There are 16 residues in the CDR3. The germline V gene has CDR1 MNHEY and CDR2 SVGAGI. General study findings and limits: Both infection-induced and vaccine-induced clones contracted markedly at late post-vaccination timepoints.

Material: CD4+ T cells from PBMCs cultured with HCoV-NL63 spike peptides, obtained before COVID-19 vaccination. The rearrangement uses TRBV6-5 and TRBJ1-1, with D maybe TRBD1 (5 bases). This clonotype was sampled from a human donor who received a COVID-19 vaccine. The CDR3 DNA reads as TGTGCCAGCAGTTACTCAATTCAGGGCGGAGACACTGAAGCTTTCTTT. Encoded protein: CASSYSIQGGDTEAFF.